What follows are 15 T cell receptor beta chains derived from one specimen sequenced in a study of technical replicates of blood from several donors. Measured with immunoSEQ multiplex PCR; TCRdb has only the in-frame clones, and not every one. The repertoire holds around 62,000 clones, with about 98% as singletons. Sample: T cells isolated from PBMCs. The source is a human donor in good health.

V and J are TRBV27 and TRBJ2-2, with TRBD1 identical over 8 bases. Trimming took 5 bases from V and 1 from J; bases not matched to a gene: 3. In germline, CDR1 is MNHEY, CDR2 SMNVEV (reference sequence). There are 15 residues in the CDR3. In nucleotides, the CDR3 is TGTGCCAGCAGTGACAGGGGCTGGAACACCGGGGAGCTGTTTTTT. Protein product: CASSDRGWNTGELFF.

This chain links TRBV27 with TRBJ1-1; D is possibly TRBD1 (6 bases). Germline V lookup: CDR1 MNHEY, CDR2 SMNVEV (reference sequence). V lost 6 bases and J 1 base, leaving 6 bases between the germline ends. This CDR3 comprises 12 residues. CDR3: CASRTGNTEAFF. The CDR3 nucleotides are TGTGCCAGCAGGACAGGGAACACTGAAGCTTTCTTT.

The rearrangement joins TRBV14 to TRBJ2-3, with 12 bases aligning to TRBD1. The CDR3 contains 18 residues. V was pared by 3 bases and J by 1 base, with 8 bases of the junction left unmatched. Germline CDR1 is SGHDN and CDR2 is FVKESK. In DNA form, the CDR3 reads TGTGCCAGCAGCCATCAACCCGGGACAGGGGGCCGCACAGATACGCAGTATTTT. Translation gives CASSHQPGTGGRTDTQYF.

The chain couples TRBV6-1 to TRBJ2-2, with D possibly matching TRBD2 (6 bases). Germline V gives CDR1 MNHNS, CDR2 SASEGT. Trimming shortened V by 6 bases and J by 1 base, and 9 bases separated the two germline ends. There are 14 residues in the CDR3. The chain's CDR3 is CASRRRENTGELFF. The CDR3 DNA follows: TGTGCCAGCAGGCGGAGGGAGAACACCGGGGAGCTGTTTTTT.

This chain links TRBV10-2 with TRBJ1-2, with a weak D call TRBD1 (6 bases). The CDR3 totals 15 residues. Per the germline V gene, CDR1 is WSHSY and CDR2 is SAAADI. Trimming removed 6 bases at V and 6 bases at J, with 20 bases between. CDR3 sequence reads: CASSTSRGLTNGYTF. The CDR3 nucleotides are TGCGCCAGCAGCACATCCAGGGGTTTAACTAATGGCTACACCTTC.

The chain carries TRBV4-1 and TRBJ2-7, with D possibly matching TRBD2 (6 bases). The CDR3 spans 14 residues. Trimming removed 1 base at V and 2 bases at J, with 9 bases between. CDR1 is MGHRA and CDR2 is YSYEKL in the germline V gene. The CDR3: CASSQGRGTYEQYF. The DNA of the CDR3 is TGCGCCAGCAGCCAAGGGCGGGGCACCTACGAGCAGTACTTC.

This clone was recorded once. V gene TRBV7-9 combines with J gene TRBJ1-1; TRBD1 matches at 7 bases. V shed 5 bases and J 1 base; nucleotides not matched to a gene: 7. Germline CDR1 SEHNR, CDR2 FQNEAQ (reference sequence). CDR3 size: 15 residues. The chain's CDR3 is CASSPRGQWNTEAFF. The CDR3 coding sequence is TGTGCCAGCAGCCCCCGGGGACAGTGGAACACTGAAGCTTTCTTT.

This clone was found once. The genes are TRBV2 and TRBJ2-7, with D possibly TRBD2 on 6 matching bases. Germline V CDR1 and CDR2: SNHLY, FYNNEI. There are 15 residues in the CDR3. The ends were cut back, 6 bases at V and 4 bases at J, with 19 bases in the middle. DNA of the CDR3: TGTGCCAGCAGCCTGCCTGGCGGGGCTGGATACGAGCAGTACTTC. This sequence encodes CASSLPGGAGYEQYF. Full variable domain (outside the CDR3, taken from reference TRBV2 and TRBJ2-7): EPEVTQTPSHQVTQMGQEVILRCVPISNHLYFYWYRQILGQKVEFLVSFYNNEISEKSEIFDDQFSVERPDGSNFTLKIRSTKLEDSAMYFCASSLPGGAGYEQYFGPGTRLTVT.

The V gene is TRBV4-1, the J gene TRBJ2-3; 16 nucleotides line up with TRBD2. This CDR3 spans 18 amino acids. Germline CDR1 reads MGHRA; CDR2 reads YSYEKL. V dropped 3 bases and J dropped 0; count of bases not matched to a gene: 3. The CDR3 is CASSQGLAGGTSTDTQYF. The CDR3 DNA is TGCGCCAGCAGCCAGGGACTAGCGGGGGGGACTAGCACAGATACGCAGTATTTT.

This clone was seen just once. The chain is built from TRBV11-2 and TRBJ1-2, with a possible D match to TRBD1 (5 bases). Germline CDR1 is SGHAT and CDR2 is FQNNGV. The V end lost 5 bases, the J end lost 3 bases, and 13 bases lay between the germline ends. This CDR3 contains 14 residues. In DNA, the CDR3 is TGTGCCAGCAGCCTCAGTGTGACAGACTATGGCTACACCTTC. Its protein product is CASSLSVTDYGYTF.

The CDR3 sequence is CASSQGQGLYEQYF. CDR3 in DNA: TGTGCCAGCAGCCAGGGACAGGGGCTGTACGAGCAGTACTTC. The chain uses TRBV7-9 and TRBJ2-7, with 10 bases that match TRBD1. CDR1 is SEHNR and CDR2 is FQNEAQ in the germline V gene (reference sequence). With V trimmed by 5 bases and J by 4 bases, 5 bases remained unmatched. This CDR3 contains 14 residues.

The chain employs TRBV7-2 and TRBJ2-1; 12 nucleotides agree with TRBD2. Germline V gives CDR1 SGHTA, CDR2 FQGNSA. V shed 5 bases, J shed 8 bases, and the junction held 16 bases outside the gene matches. The CDR3 sequence is 18 residues long. The CDR3 spells CASSRRTSGIGVGHEQFF. In DNA form, the CDR3 reads TGTGCCAGCAGCCGGAGGACTAGCGGGATTGGGGTCGGGCATGAGCAGTTCTTC.

The table lists this clone with a count of one. This rearrangement joins TRBV5-6 to TRBJ2-3; TRBD2 is a possible D gene (5 bases). Between the trimmed V and J ends, which lost 1 base and 0 bases, there was a span of 12 bases. The CDR3 length is 16 residues. CDR1 and CDR2 from the germline V gene are SGHDT and YYEEEE. DNA for the CDR3: TGTGCCAGCAGCTTGTCCCAGCGGTCTAGCACAGATACGCAGTATTTT. Its translation is CASSLSQRSSTDTQYF. The full variable domain, its missing parts supplied by reference TRBV5-6 and TRBJ2-3, is DAGVTQSPTHLIKTRGQQVTLRCSPKSGHDTVSWYQQALGQGPQFIFQYYEEEERQRGNFPDRFSGHQFPNYSSELNVNALLLGDSALYLCASSLSQRSSTDTQYFGPGTRLTVL.

V is TRBV10-1 and J is TRBJ2-7; weak D call: TRBD2 (6 bases). The germline gives CDR1 WNHNN, CDR2 SYGVQD (reference sequence). The CDR3 runs to 12 residues. Trimming pared 3 bases from V and 5 bases from J, leaving 8 bases between. As DNA, the CDR3 is TGCGCCAGCAGTGATGGGGGGAACGAGCAGTACTTC. It codes for CASSDGGNEQYF.

This rearrangement joins TRBV28 to TRBJ1-5, with 11 bases matching TRBD1. After removal of 6 bases from V and 4 bases from J, the junction contained 5 bases not matched to a gene. The CDR3 sequence is 15 residues long. Germline-derived CDR1 and CDR2 are MDHEN and SYDVKM. The CDR3 sequence: CASSPGQGGNQPQHF. The DNA of the CDR3 is TGTGCCAGCAGCCCGGGACAGGGGGGAAATCAGCCCCAGCATTTT.